These T cell receptor beta chains were read from a single sample in a study of blood T cell repertoires in COVID-19. TCRdb's table, derived via immunoSEQ multiplex PCR, lists solely in-frame clones and lacks some. The table lists roughly 70,000 clones, 89% of them singletons. Sequences were obtained from peripheral blood. Receptors were obtained from a man aged 80 or over with acute or convalescent COVID-19. Each CDR3 is given with its conserved first and last residue. The order of the fields is clone size, J gene, V gene, D gene, CDR3 DNA, CDR3 protein. A D gene is named only where the DNA matches it firmly. Not every row has a clone size; where given, it reads once, few, many or a size class.

.	TRBJ1-3	TRBV3-1/TRBV3-2	TRBD1	TGTGCCAGCAGCCTCAGGGGGAATACTGGAAACACCATATATTTT	CASSLRGNTGNTIYF
once	TRBJ1-2	TRBV6-5	TRBD1	TGTGCCAGTGACAGGCCGGGACAGGGTCACGGCTACACCTTC	CASDRPGQGHGYTF
.	TRBJ2-7	TRBV3-1/TRBV3-2	.	TGTGCCAGCAGCCAAAGACCCCGGGGCGAGCAGTACTTC	CASSQRPRGEQYF
.	TRBJ1-3	TRBV19	.	TGTGCCAGTAGTGTTACTGGGAGTTCCTCTGGAAACACCATATATTTT	CASSVTGSSSGNTIYF
.	TRBJ1-1	TRBV28	TRBD1	TGTGCCAGCAGTTTAATCCAGGGGGCGACCAAATTATTCCACACTGAAGCTTTCTTT	CASSLIQGATKLFHTEAFF
once	TRBJ2-3	TRBV11-3	TRBD1	TGTGCCAGCAGCTTTGGGACAGGGATCGCAGATACGCAGTATTTT	CASSFGTGIADTQYF
.	TRBJ1-4	TRBV12-3/TRBV12-4	.	TGTGCCAGCAGTTTCGAGGGAACGGAAAAACTGTTTTTT	CASSFEGTEKLFF
medium-sized	TRBJ1-6	TRBV9	.	TGTGCCAGCAGCGTAGGGCGGACAACCAATTCACCCCTCCACTTT	CASSVGRTTNSPLHF
.	TRBJ2-7	TRBV11-3	TRBD1	TGTGCCAGCAGCCTCCGGACAGGGAGCTCCTACGAGCAGTACTTC	CASSLRTGSSYEQYF
once	TRBJ1-6	TRBV2	TRBD1	TGTGCCAGCAGGCCCCAAAGAGGGGGCGAATCACCCCTCCACTTT	CASRPQRGGESPLHF